Given below is one T cell receptor beta chain in context. The target of this receptor is not known. Per-base qualities were not stored, and no clone one base away is much larger. The sample originates from a study of blood T cells in healthy people across ages (dated by TCRdb to the mid-2010s). Study-wide context: In model experiments, template switching captured about one uniquely barcoded TCR beta cDNA molecule for every two T cells. Using deep sequencing normalized with unique cDNA molecular identifiers, the study measured how TCR beta repertoire diversity changes with age. Four age groups were formed from the donors: young (average 16 years), middle-aged (around 40), aged (about 62) and long-lived (around 82). To avoid experimental bias, donors of different ages were spread randomly across the sequencing lanes. The study analyzed two additional independent replicas of 1 million unique cDNA reads from the same blood draw for two donors, one aged 18 to 30 and one aged 80 or older.

Broad study findings and their caveats: Compared with the aged group, more naive CD4+ T cells, fewer expanded clones and increased TCR diversity were shown by the long-lived group, suggesting age selection. There was a strong correlation between observed TCR beta diversity and the percentage of naive T cells measured by flow cytometry. Because the CMV infection status of the donors was unknown, age-related changes in expanded clonotypes may potentially have been confounded. Estimates of total diversity from one million sequenced T cells were regarded as lower bounds and underestimates. As age increased, observed TCR beta diversity per million T cells dropped in a roughly linear way, and a significant reduction was already evident by age about 40. Because profiling used bulk unsorted PBMCs, naive and antigen-experienced compartments could not be compared conclusively.

Library construction relied on 5' RACE. The instrument given in TCRdb is Illumina HiSeq 2500. A second 7 to 11 cycle PCR used a sample-barcoded 5' primer and a J-beta primer mix. Each TCR beta cDNA molecule received a unique molecular identifier from a template-switch 5' adaptor carrying 12 random nucleotides. At least 2.5 million CDR3-containing paired-end reads were obtained from each sample. First-strand cDNA synthesis was performed from all RNA using the Mint cDNA synthesis kit, with priming by a TRBC-specific oligonucleotide. After uracil-DNA glycosylase treatment, a first 18-cycle PCR used universal primers M1SS and BC2_uni_R on all cDNA. As for the authors' bioinformatics: Each sample was normalized by randomly selecting 1 million high-quality reads, each carrying a distinct molecular identifier. Reads sharing molecular identifiers were discarded rather than binned into consensus sequences. MiTCR, run with a Q25 quality threshold and the strictest error-elimination algorithm, handled CDR3 identification, clonotype clustering and error correction. A nonparametric unseen species model with Euler transformation was used to estimate lower-bound total TCR beta diversity. TCRdb reanalyzed the raw reads on its own, using fastp at Q25 for trimming and MiXCR for clone calling, and kept in-frame beta chains. Rows with one shared CDR3 protein collapse into an entry with the most common genes and DNA. TCRdb, rather than the study authors, made the V and J calls. This sample has about 810,000 distinct CDR3 sequences in its table, and roughly 34% of those were observed once. The ten biggest clones cover over 10% of the sample.

The donors were roughly 38 Caucasian individuals from Russia, aged roughly 6 to 100 years, who were systemically healthy. Each donor gave ten milliliters of peripheral blood, collected into EDTA-treated Vacutainer tubes. Ficoll-Paque density-gradient centrifugation was used to isolate PBMCs, with at least 6.5 million per sample. Total RNA was extracted from PBMCs with Trizol reagent, with at least 5 micrograms obtained per sample. Naive CD45RAhigh/CD27high T cell percentages were measured by flow cytometry on a PBMC aliquot from every donor. The origin of this receptor is a man in his late teens or twenties in good health. The sequencing input was blood.

The encoded CDR3 is CASSLLGQGTEQYF. The DNA sequence is as follows: TGCGCCAGCAGCTTGCTAGGACAGGGGACCGAGCAGTACTTC. The chain employs TRBV5-1 and TRBJ2-7, and TRBD1 matches 9 of the central bases. CDR1 and CDR2 are read off the germline V gene as SGHRS and YFSETQ. The CDR3 numbers 14 residues from cysteine through phenylalanine. Only CDR3 DNA is held: 42 bases, read in frame from base 1. V is trimmed back by 1 base and J by 6 bases, and the junction contains 5 bases that no gene match accounts for.